Following are 32 T cell receptor beta chains from one sample sequenced in a study of T-cell reconstitution after alpha-beta-depleted transplantation in children. Library preparation (for TCRbeta) was performed with unique molecular identifiers. TCRdb redid the calling of the PCR reads with MiXCR, one entry per CDR3 protein. Counted here are more than 400,000 distinct CDR3 sequences, about an eighth occurring once; the ten biggest clones make up 11% to 15%. This material consisted of PBMCs, mostly from graft donor cells, taken 180 days after TCRalphabeta/CD19-depleted stem cell transplant. Receptors were obtained from a female patient aged 2-10 years who had a stem cell transplant for aplastic anemia, so the T cells may come from the graft donor.

This clonotype was recorded at least ten times. The V call is TRBV12-3 or TRBV12-4, the J call TRBJ2-5; D remains unclear. Trimming took off 6 bases at V and 1 base at J, with 15 bases between the two ends. CDR3 length: 15 residues. In DNA form, the CDR3 reads TGTGCCAGCAGCACCTATTTTAGCCTCCAAGAGACCCAGTACTTC. Translated, it gives CASSTYFSLQETQYF.

This clonotype was recorded a few times. This chain links TRBV24-1 with TRBJ1-2; 9 nucleotides match TRBD1. Per the germline V gene, CDR1 is KGHDR and CDR2 is SFDVKD. This CDR3 contains 15 residues. J gave up 8 bases and V 3 bases, and 9 bases lay outside the gene matches. The CDR3 sequence: CATSDEDRGHQGYTF. CDR3 DNA sequence: TGTGCCACCAGTGATGAGGACAGGGGACATCAAGGCTACACCTTC.

This sequence joins TRBV9 and TRBJ2-5; weak D call: TRBD2 (5 bases). Trimming removed 0 bases at V and 3 bases at J, with 9 bases between. Germline loops: CDR1 SGDLS, CDR2 YYNGEE. This CDR3 has 14 amino acids. The CDR3 DNA reads as TGTGCCAGCAGCGTAGCGCTAGCTGAAGAGACCCAGTACTTC. Encoded protein: CASSVALAEETQYF.

The chain combines TRBV4-3 with TRBJ2-3; 11 bases align to TRBD2. Germline trimming cut 2 bases from V and 4 bases from J; bases unmatched to any gene: 5. The CDR3 sequence is 16 residues long. CDR1 LGHNA and CDR2 YSLEER come from the germline V gene. CDR3 in DNA: TGCGCCAGCAGCCAATTTGTACTAGCGGGAGCAGATACGCAGTATTTT. The encoded protein is CASSQFVLAGADTQYF.

There are a few counts of this clonotype. J is TRBJ1-6 and V is TRBV12-3 or TRBV12-4; 9 nucleotides align to TRBD1. The CDR3 sequence is 14 residues long. With 4 bases clipped from V and 5 bases from J, the junction kept 0 bases outside the gene matches. The CDR3 region is CASSYRGHNSPLHF. In nucleotides, the CDR3 is TGTGCCAGCAGTTACAGGGGGCATAATTCACCCCTCCACTTT.

This clonotype was found many times. The genes are TRBV5-1 and TRBJ2-6, with D uncertain. This CDR3 is built from 13 residues. Trimming left V 6 bases short and J 2 bases short, with 6 bases between. Germline V gene data show CDR1 as SGHRS and CDR2 as YFSETQ. CDR3 bases: TGCGCCAGCAAATGGACTGGGGCCAACGTCCTGACTTTC. Its translation: CASKWTGANVLTF.

The table lists this clonotype with a few counts. This chain uses TRBV5-6 with TRBJ2-7; 8 bases are a match to TRBD1. CDR1 and CDR2 (germline): SGHDT, YYEEEE. This CDR3 has 17 residues. Losses at the gene ends were 4 bases for V and 4 bases for J; bases not matched to a gene: 16. This chain's CDR3 is CASSHRYGDRFLYEQYV. As DNA, the CDR3 is TGTGCCAGCAGCCACAGGTACGGGGACAGGTTTTTGTACGAGCAGTACGTC.

This clonotype was counted many times. The rearrangement links TRBV5-1 to TRBJ2-5, with 10 bases matching TRBD2. V gave up 5 bases and J gave up 0 bases; unmatched junction bases: 1. Germline V gives CDR1 SGHRS, CDR2 YFSETQ. This CDR3 spans 14 amino acids. CDR3: CASSTSGNQETQYF. Here the CDR3 DNA reads TGCGCCAGCAGTACTAGCGGGAACCAAGAGACCCAGTACTTC.

The chain is built from TRBV12-3 or TRBV12-4 and TRBJ1-5; D gene unclear. This CDR3 has 13 amino acids. V shed 5 bases and J shed 4 bases, with 9 bases lying between them. The DNA of the CDR3 is TGTGCCAGCAGTCCGCAGATTAATCAGCCCCAGCATTTT. Translated: CASSPQINQPQHF.

For this clonotype: A read error is possible here, since a much larger clone lies one base away. The chain has TRBV5-1 and TRBJ2-1; 7 bases agree with TRBD1. The CDR3 spans 14 residues. Germline V lookup: CDR1 SGHRS, CDR2 YFSETQ. CDR3 in amino acids: CASVFRTGYNELFF. CDR3 in DNA: TGCGCCAGCGTTTTTCGGACAGGATACAATGAGCTGTTCTTC.

This clonotype was recorded many times. The V and J genes are TRBV5-6 and TRBJ2-5, with D possibly matching TRBD1 (6 bases). Per germline, CDR1 SGHDT and CDR2 YYEEEE. Trimming stripped 0 bases from V and 3 bases from J, with 15 bases between. CDR3 size: 16 residues. The DNA of the CDR3 is TGTGCCAGCAGCTTGGACGTTTCAGGGACAAAAGAGACCCAGTACTTC. Protein: CASSLDVSGTKETQYF.

The V call is TRBV6-2 or TRBV6-3, the J call TRBJ2-7; D is possibly TRBD2 (6 bases). Germline lookup yields CDR1 MNHEY and CDR2 SVGEGT. The CDR3 is 14 residues long. V gave up 0 bases and J gave up 1 base, with 7 bases separating them. For the CDR3, the DNA is TGTGCCAGCAGTTACTCACTAGCTTCCTACGAGCAGTACGTC. As protein: CASSYSLASYEQYV.

This clonotype was counted a few times. The V gene is TRBV4-1, the J gene TRBJ2-1; D might be TRBD2 (6 bases). The ends were cut back, 1 base at V and 5 bases at J, with 12 bases in the middle. This CDR3 spans 15 amino acids. CDR1 MGHRA and CDR2 YSYEKL come from the germline V gene. This CDR3 reads CASSQASGRHNEQFF. CDR3 sequence (DNA): TGCGCCAGCAGCCAAGCCTCCGGGAGACACAATGAGCAGTTCTTC.

This clonotype was seen ten or more times. V and J are TRBV5-1 and TRBJ1-4, with 9 bases aligning to TRBD1. Germline V gene sequence: CDR1 SGHRS, CDR2 YFSETQ. The CDR3 sequence is 15 residues long. V gave up 4 bases and J gave up 7 bases; unmatched junction bases: 8. The CDR3 sequence is CASSTTGGYLEKLFF. CDR3 DNA: TGCGCCAGCAGCACGACAGGGGGATATCTTGAAAAACTGTTTTTT.

The rearrangement joins TRBV6-2 or TRBV6-3 to TRBJ2-1; D might be TRBD2 (6 bases). V was shortened by 2 bases and J by 0 bases, with 8 bases between the two germline ends. CDR1 and CDR2 from the germline V gene are MNHEY and SVGEGT. The CDR3 is made up of 15 amino acids. The CDR3 loop is CASSYRENSYNEQFF. The CDR3 bases are TGTGCCAGCAGTTACCGGGAGAACTCCTACAATGAGCAGTTCTTC.

This clonotype has a handful of counts. The chain uses TRBV19 and TRBJ2-2; 8 nucleotides agree with TRBD2. Trimming took 2 bases from V and 5 from J; bases not matched to a gene: 7. Germline CDR1 is LNHDA and CDR2 is SQIVND (reference sequence). The CDR3 spans 16 residues. In DNA form, the CDR3 reads TGTGCCAGTAGTATACCCAGCGGGAGTTGGACCGGGGAGCTGTTTTTT. It is translated as CASSIPSGSWTGELFF.

This rearrangement joins TRBV28 to TRBJ1-5, with 7 bases lining up with TRBD1. The junction had 9 bases not matched to a gene; V was cut back by 6 bases and J by 7 bases. Looked up from germline, CDR1 is MDHEN and CDR2 is SYDVKM. The CDR3 sequence is 14 residues long. The DNA of the CDR3 is TGTGCCAGCAGACGACAGGGTTCGGGGCAGCCCCAGCATTTT. Its translation: CASRRQGSGQPQHF.

This clonotype was picked up a small number of times. The V call is TRBV10-3, the J call TRBJ1-2; 11 positions match TRBD1. The V gene's germline CDR1 is ENHRY and CDR2 SYGVKD. This CDR3 has 17 residues. V shed 6 bases and J 2 bases; nucleotides not matched to a gene: 11. CDR3: CAISPGGQGALNYGYTF. The CDR3 DNA sequence: TGTGCCATCAGCCCCGGAGGACAGGGGGCGTTGAACTATGGCTACACCTTC.

The table lists this clonotype with many counts. The chain couples TRBV6-2 or TRBV6-3 to TRBJ2-2; D unclear. Trimming stripped 1 base from V and 1 base from J, with 7 bases between. The CDR3 contains 15 residues. Per the germline V gene, CDR1 is MNHEY and CDR2 is SVGEGT. The CDR3 coding sequence is TGTGCCAGCAGTTACTTGGCCCTGAACACCGGGGAGCTGTTTTTT. It codes for CASSYLALNTGELFF.

The chain links TRBV7-2 to TRBJ2-1, with 9 positions matching TRBD1. The germline CDR1 and CDR2 sequences are SGHTA and FQGNSA. This CDR3 is 14 amino acids long. Trimming at V came to 5 bases and at J to 4 bases, leaving 3 bases not matched to a gene. The CDR3 protein is CASSRGTGYNEQFF. CDR3 nucleotide sequence: TGTGCCAGCAGCCGGGGGACAGGGTACAATGAGCAGTTCTTC.

The J gene is TRBJ1-2, the V gene TRBV6-1; 8 bases are a match to TRBD1. Germline-derived CDR1 and CDR2 are MNHNS and SASEGT. The CDR3 has 15 amino acids. V shed 3 bases and J 4 bases; nucleotides not matched to a gene: 7. The CDR3 bases are TGTGCCAGCAGTGACCCACCGGGACAGGCCTATGGCTACACCTTC. Encoded protein: CASSDPPGQAYGYTF.

This clonotype was seen more than once but under ten times. The chain employs TRBV11-2 and TRBJ2-3; the match to TRBD2 covers 10 bases. V trimming: 1 base; J trimming: 7 bases; junction bases outside the gene matches: 5. Germline V gene lookup returns CDR1 SGHAT and CDR2 FQNNGV. The CDR3 runs to 15 residues. CDR3 sequence (DNA): TGTGCCAGCAGCTTAGTAGGGACTAGCGCGAATACGCAGTATTTT. This codes for CASSLVGTSANTQYF.

The CDR3 DNA reads TGCAGTGCTAGGTGGGAGGTGGTCTCCTACGAGCAGTACTTC. This translates into CSARWEVVSYEQYF. The chain links TRBV20-1 to TRBJ2-7, with a weak D call TRBD2 (6 bases). The length of the CDR3 is 14 residues. The germline V gene has CDR1 DFQATT and CDR2 SNEGSKA (reference sequence). Trimming stripped 3 bases from V and 0 bases from J, with 12 bases between.

This clonotype was seen ten or more times. The chain recombines TRBV11-2 with TRBJ2-5; weak D call: TRBD2 (6 bases). This CDR3 has 13 residues. Germline V CDR1 and CDR2: SGHAT, FQNNGV. Between the trimmed V and J ends, which lost 4 bases and 4 bases, there was a span of 10 bases. The CDR3 here is CASSSPAGETQYF. Written as DNA, the CDR3 is TGTGCCAGCAGCTCCCCAGCGGGAGAGACCCAGTACTTC.

This clonotype was observed a few times. The rearrangement joins TRBV4-3 to TRBJ1-5; D uncertain. V was clipped by 0 bases and J by 5 bases, with 11 bases between them. CDR3 size: 15 residues. The germline CDR1 and CDR2 sequences are LGHNA and YSLEER. The CDR3 here is CASSQDRVGHQPQHF. The CDR3 coding sequence is TGCGCCAGCAGCCAAGATCGGGTTGGGCATCAGCCCCAGCATTTT.

This clonotype was detected a few times. The chain is built from TRBV20-1 and TRBJ2-1; D uncertain. CDR3 size: 16 residues. The ends were cut back, 6 bases at V and 0 bases at J, with 18 bases in the middle. CDR1 and CDR2 from the germline V gene are DFQATT and SNEGSKA (reference sequence). The CDR3 DNA reads TGCAGTGCACCGCGGTCTATCCGGAGCTCCTACAATGAGCAGTTCTTC. Translated: CSAPRSIRSSYNEQFF.

The V and J genes are TRBV10-2 and TRBJ2-5; D gene unclear. V was clipped by 4 bases and J by 0 bases, with 15 bases between them. This CDR3 contains 16 residues. CDR1 and CDR2 (germline): WSHSY, SAAADI. CDR3 amino acids: CASSAPGLGNQETQYF. For the CDR3, the DNA is TGCGCCAGCAGTGCCCCTGGTTTAGGTAACCAAGAGACCCAGTACTTC.

This clonotype has more than one count but fewer than ten. The rearrangement joins TRBV5-5 to TRBJ2-7; 8 bases match TRBD2. V was clipped by 4 bases and J by 4 bases; unmatched bases: 7. This CDR3 is 14 amino acids long. CDR1 SGHKS and CDR2 YYEKEE come from the germline V gene (reference sequence). The CDR3 loop is CASSPGTRDYEQYV. CDR3 nucleotides: TGTGCCAGCAGCCCGGGGACTAGGGATTACGAGCAGTACGTC.

This clonotype was counted at least ten times. The chain is built from TRBV7-3 and TRBJ2-1, with 10 nucleotides matching TRBD2. Germline-derived CDR1 and CDR2 are SGHTA and FQGTGA. CDR3 length: 16 residues. V gave up 5 bases and J gave up 0 bases; unmatched junction bases: 4. CDR3 protein: CASSPTSGFSYNEQFF. The CDR3 bases are TGTGCCAGCAGCCCGACTAGCGGGTTCTCCTACAATGAGCAGTTCTTC.

The V gene is TRBV11-2, the J gene TRBJ2-7; TRBD1 agrees at 10 bases. This CDR3 comprises 16 residues. Trimming cost V 4 bases and J 5 bases; bases outside gene matches: 11. CDR1 is SGHAT, CDR2 FQNNGV, per germline. As DNA, the CDR3 is TGTGCCAGCAGCTCGATGGGACAGGGGAGGAGGAACGAGCAGTACTTC. Its translation: CASSSMGQGRRNEQYF.

The rearrangement links TRBV27 to TRBJ1-2; 11 positions match TRBD1. Germline V CDR1 and CDR2: MNHEY, SMNVEV (reference sequence). Trimming at V came to 2 bases and at J to 6 bases, leaving 8 bases not matched to a gene. This CDR3 has 16 amino acids. This CDR3 is CASSLLGQGAKDGYTF. The DNA of the CDR3 is TGTGCCAGCAGTTTACTTGGACAGGGGGCGAAGGATGGCTACACCTTC.

This clonotype was seen a handful of times. This chain links TRBV7-8 with TRBJ2-7; D is undetermined. The CDR3 runs to 13 residues. Trimming stripped 5 bases from V and 3 bases from J, with 11 bases between. Per germline, CDR1 SGHVS and CDR2 FQNEAQ. The CDR3 bases are TGTGCCAGCAGCCCCAAGCGCTACTACGAGCAGTACTTC. Protein sequence: CASSPKRYYEQYF.